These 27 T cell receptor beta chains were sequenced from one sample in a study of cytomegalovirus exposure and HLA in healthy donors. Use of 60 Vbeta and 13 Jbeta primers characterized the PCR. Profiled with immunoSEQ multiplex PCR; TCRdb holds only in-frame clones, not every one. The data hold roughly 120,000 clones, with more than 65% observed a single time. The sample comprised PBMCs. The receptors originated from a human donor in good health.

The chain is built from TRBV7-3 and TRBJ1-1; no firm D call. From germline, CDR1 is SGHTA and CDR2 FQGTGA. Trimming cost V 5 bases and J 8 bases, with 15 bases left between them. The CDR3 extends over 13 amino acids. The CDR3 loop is CASSPEPEGEAFF. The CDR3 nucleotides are TGTGCCAGCAGCCCCGAGCCCGAGGGCGAAGCTTTCTTT.

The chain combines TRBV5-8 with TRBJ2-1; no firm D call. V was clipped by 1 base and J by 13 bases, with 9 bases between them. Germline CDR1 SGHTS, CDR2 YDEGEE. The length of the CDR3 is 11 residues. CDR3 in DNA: TGTGCCAGCAGCTTGTTCTTTCCTCAGTTCTTC. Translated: CASSLFFPQFF.

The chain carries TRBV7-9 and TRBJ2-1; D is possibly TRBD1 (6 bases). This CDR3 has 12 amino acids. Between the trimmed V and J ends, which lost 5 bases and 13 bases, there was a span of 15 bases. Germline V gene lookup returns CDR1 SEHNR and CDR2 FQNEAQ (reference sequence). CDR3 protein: CASSTTGPEQFF. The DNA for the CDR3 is TGTGCCAGCAGCACTACAGGGCCCGAACAGTTCTTC.

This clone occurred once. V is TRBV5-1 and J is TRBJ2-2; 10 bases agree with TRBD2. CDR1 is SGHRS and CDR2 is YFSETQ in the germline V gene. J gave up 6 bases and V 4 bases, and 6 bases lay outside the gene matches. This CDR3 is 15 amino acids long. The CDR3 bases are TGCGCCAGCAGCCCCGGACTAGCGGCCCCCGGGGAGCTGTTTTTT. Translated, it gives CASSPGLAAPGELFF.

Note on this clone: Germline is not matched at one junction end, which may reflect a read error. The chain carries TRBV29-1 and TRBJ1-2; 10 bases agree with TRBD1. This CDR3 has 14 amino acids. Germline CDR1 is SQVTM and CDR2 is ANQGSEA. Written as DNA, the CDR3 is TGCGGCGTCTCGACAGGGGGCGCACCCTATGGCTACACCTTC. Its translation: CGVSTGGAPYGYTF.

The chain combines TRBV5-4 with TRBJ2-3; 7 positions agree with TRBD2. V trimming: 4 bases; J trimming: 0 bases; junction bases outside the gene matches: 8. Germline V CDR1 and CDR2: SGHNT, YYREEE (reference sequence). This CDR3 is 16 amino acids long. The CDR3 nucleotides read TGTGCCAGCAGCCCGGATGGACTAGGAAGCACAGATACGCAGTATTTT. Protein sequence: CASSPDGLGSTDTQYF.

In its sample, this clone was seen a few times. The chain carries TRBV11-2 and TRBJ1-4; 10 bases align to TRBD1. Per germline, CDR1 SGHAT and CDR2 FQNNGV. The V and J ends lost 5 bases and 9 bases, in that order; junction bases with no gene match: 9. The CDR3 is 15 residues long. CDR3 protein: CASSVRDRGRKKLFF. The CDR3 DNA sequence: TGTGCCAGCAGCGTCCGGGACAGGGGAAGGAAAAAACTGTTTTTT.

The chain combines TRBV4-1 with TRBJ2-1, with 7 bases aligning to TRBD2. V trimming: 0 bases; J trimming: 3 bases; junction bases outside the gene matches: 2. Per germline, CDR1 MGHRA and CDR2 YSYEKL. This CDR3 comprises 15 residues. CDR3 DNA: TGCGCCAGCAGCCAAGAAAGGGACTACTACAATGAGCAGTTCTTC. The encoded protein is CASSQERDYYNEQFF.

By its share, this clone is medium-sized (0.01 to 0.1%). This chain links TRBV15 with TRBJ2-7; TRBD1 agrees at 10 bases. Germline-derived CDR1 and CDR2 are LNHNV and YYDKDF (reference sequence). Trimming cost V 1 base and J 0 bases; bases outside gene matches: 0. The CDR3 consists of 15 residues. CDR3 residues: CATSRGTGGSYEQYF. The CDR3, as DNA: TGTGCCACCAGCAGAGGGACAGGGGGCTCCTACGAGCAGTACTTC.

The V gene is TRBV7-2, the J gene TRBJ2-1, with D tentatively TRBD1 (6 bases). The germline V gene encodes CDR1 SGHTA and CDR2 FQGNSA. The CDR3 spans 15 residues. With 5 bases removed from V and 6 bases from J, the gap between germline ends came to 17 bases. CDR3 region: CASSPGGLGGNEQFF. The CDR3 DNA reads TGTGCCAGCAGCCCTGGGGGCCTAGGGGGCAATGAGCAGTTCTTC.

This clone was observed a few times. CDR3 bases: TGTGCCAGCAGACTTCACTACAACACCGGGGAGCTGTTTTTT. It specifies CASRLHYNTGELFF. V is TRBV5-4 and J is TRBJ2-2; no clear D. V shed 5 bases and J shed 2 bases, with 10 bases lying between them. The CDR3 runs 14 residues. In germline, CDR1 is SGHNT, CDR2 YYREEE (reference sequence).

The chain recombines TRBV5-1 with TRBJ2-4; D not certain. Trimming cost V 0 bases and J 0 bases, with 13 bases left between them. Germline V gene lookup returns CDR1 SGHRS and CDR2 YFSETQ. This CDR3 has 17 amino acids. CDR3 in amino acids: CASSLGTEIIAKNIQYF. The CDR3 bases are TGCGCCAGCAGCTTGGGAACCGAGATTATAGCCAAAAACATTCAGTACTTC.

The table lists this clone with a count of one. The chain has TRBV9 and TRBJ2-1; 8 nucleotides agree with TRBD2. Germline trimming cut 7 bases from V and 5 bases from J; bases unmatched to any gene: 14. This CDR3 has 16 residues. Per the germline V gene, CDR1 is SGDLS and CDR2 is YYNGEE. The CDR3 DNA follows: TGTGCCAGCCTACCCACCCCCAGCGGGAGCGACAATGAGCAGTTCTTC. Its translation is CASLPTPSGSDNEQFF.

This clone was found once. The CDR3 is CASSYDSYTGELFF. CDR3 bases: TGTGCCAGCAGTTACGACTCCTACACCGGGGAGCTGTTTTTT. V usage is TRBV6-5 and J usage is TRBJ2-2; D gene ambiguous. The CDR3 loop spans 14 amino acids. V shed 2 bases and J shed 3 bases, with 7 bases lying between them. Germline CDR1 and CDR2: MNHEY and SVGAGI.

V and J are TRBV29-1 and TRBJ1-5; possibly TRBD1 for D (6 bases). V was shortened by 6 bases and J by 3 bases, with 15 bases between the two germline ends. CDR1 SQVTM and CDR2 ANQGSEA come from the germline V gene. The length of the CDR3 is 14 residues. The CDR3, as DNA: TGCAGCGTCTTGACAGGCGCCTACAATCAGCCCCAGCATTTT. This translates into CSVLTGAYNQPQHF.

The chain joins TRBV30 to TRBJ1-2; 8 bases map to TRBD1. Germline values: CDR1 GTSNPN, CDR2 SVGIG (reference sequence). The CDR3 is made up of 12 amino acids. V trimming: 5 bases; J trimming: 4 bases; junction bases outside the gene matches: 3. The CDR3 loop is CAWGDRSYGYTF. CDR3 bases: TGTGCCTGGGGGGACAGGTCCTATGGCTACACCTTC.

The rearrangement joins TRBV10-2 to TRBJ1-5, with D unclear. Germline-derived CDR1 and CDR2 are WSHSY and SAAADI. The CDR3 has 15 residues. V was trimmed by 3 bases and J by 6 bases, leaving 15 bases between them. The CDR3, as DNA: TGCGCCAGCAGTGAAGAGGGTAACATTGGTCAGCCCCAGCATTTT. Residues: CASSEEGNIGQPQHF.

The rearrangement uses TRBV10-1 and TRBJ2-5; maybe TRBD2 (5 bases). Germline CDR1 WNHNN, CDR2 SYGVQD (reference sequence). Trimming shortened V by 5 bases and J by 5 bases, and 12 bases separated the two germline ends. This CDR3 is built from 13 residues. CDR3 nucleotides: TGCGCCAGCAGTTTGGTCCCGGGGGAGACCCAGTACTTC. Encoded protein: CASSLVPGETQYF.

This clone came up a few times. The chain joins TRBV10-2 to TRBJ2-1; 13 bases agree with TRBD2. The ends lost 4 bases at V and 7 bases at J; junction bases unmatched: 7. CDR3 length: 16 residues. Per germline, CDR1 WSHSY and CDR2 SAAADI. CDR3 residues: CASSVTSGRVLNEQFF. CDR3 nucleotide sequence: TGCGCCAGCAGTGTAACTAGCGGGAGGGTTTTGAATGAGCAGTTCTTC.

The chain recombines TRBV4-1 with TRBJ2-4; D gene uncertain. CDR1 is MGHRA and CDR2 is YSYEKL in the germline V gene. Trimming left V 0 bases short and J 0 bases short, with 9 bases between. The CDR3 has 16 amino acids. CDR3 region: CASSQDPPIAKNIQYF. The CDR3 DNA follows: TGCGCCAGCAGCCAAGATCCCCCTATAGCCAAAAACATTCAGTACTTC.

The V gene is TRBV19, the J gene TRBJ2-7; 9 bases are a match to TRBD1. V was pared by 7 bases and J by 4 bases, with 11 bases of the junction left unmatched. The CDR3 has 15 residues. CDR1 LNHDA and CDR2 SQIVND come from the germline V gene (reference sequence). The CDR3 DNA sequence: TGTGCCAGTACCCCCGGGGGGACAGGGCATTACGAGCAGTACTTC. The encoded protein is CASTPGGTGHYEQYF.

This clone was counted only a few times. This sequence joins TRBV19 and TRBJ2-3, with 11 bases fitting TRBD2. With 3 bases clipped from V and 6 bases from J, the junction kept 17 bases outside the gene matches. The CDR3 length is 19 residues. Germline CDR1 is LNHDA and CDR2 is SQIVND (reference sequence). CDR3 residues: CASSIRASGTSGFGDTQYF. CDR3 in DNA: TGTGCCAGTAGTATCCGCGCATCCGGGACTAGCGGCTTCGGGGATACGCAGTATTTT.

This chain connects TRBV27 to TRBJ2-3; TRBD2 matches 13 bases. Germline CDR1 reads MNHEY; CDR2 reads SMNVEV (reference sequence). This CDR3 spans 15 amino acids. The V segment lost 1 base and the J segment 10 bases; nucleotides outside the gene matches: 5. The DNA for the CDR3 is TGTGCCAGCAGTTTATTTGGGACTAGCGGGACGGCGCAGTATTTT. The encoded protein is CASSLFGTSGTAQYF.

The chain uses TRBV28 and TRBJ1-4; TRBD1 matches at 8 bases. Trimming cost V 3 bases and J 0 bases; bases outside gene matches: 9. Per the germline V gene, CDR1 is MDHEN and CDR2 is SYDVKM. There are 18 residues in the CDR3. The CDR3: CASSFRQGAFATNEKLFF. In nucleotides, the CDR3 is TGTGCCAGCAGTTTCCGGCAGGGGGCCTTTGCAACTAATGAAAAACTGTTTTTT.

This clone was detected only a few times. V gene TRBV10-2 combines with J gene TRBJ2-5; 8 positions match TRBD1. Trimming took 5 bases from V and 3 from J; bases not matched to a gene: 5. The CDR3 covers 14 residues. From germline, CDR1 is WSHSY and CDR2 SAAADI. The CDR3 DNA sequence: TGCGCCAGCAGTCCGGACAGGGTAAAAGAGACCCAGTACTTC. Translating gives CASSPDRVKETQYF.

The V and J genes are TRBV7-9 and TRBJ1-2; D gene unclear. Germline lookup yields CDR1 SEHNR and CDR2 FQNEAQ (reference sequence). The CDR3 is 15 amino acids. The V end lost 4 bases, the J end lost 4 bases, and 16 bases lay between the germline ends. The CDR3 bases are TGTGCCAGCAGCTCTAATCCGGGAGAATCCTATGGCTACACCTTC. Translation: CASSSNPGESYGYTF.

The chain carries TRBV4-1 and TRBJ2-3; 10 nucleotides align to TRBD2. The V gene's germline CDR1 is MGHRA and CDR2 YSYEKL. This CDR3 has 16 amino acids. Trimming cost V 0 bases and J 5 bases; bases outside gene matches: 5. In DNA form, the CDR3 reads TGCGCCAGCAGCCAAGATACTAGCGGGACGGGAGATACGCAGTATTTT. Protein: CASSQDTSGTGDTQYF.